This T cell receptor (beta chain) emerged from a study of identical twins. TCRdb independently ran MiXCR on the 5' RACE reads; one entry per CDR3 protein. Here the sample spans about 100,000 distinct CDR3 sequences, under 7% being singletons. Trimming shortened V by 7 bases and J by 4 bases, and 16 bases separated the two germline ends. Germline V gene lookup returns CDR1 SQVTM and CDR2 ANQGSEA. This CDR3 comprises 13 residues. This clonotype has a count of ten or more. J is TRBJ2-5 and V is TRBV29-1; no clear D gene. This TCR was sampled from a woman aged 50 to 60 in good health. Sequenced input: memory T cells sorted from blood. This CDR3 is CSAEIIQGETQYF. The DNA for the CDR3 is TGCAGCGCCGAAATAATTCAAGGAGAGACCCAGTACTTC.